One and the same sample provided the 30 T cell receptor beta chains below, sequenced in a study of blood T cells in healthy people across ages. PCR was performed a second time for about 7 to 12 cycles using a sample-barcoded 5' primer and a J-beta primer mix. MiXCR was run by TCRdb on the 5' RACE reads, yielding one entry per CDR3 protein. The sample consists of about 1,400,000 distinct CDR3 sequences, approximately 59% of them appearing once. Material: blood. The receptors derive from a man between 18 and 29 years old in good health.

CDR3 DNA: TGCAGTGCTGGTAGCGGGAGGGACTACAATGAGCAGTTCTTC. The encoded protein is CSAGSGRDYNEQFF. The rearrangement uses TRBV20-1 and TRBJ2-1; 11 nucleotides agree with TRBD2. Germline loops: CDR1 DFQATT, CDR2 SNEGSKA (reference sequence). The CDR3 is 14 residues long. With V trimmed by 5 bases and J by 3 bases, 3 bases remained unmatched.

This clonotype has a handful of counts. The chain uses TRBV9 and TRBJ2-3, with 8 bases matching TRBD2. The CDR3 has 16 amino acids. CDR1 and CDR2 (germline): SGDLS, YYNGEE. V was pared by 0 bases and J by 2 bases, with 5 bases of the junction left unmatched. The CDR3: CASSVGSGVITDTQYF. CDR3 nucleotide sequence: TGTGCCAGCAGCGTAGGTAGCGGGGTGATCACAGATACGCAGTATTTT.

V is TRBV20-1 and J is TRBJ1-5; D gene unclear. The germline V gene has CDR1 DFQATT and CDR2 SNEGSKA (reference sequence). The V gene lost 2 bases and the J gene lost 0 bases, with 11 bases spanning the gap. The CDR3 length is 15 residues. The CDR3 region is CSARRTPDSNQPQHF. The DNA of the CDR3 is TGCAGTGCTAGACGTACACCCGATAGCAATCAGCCCCAGCATTTT.

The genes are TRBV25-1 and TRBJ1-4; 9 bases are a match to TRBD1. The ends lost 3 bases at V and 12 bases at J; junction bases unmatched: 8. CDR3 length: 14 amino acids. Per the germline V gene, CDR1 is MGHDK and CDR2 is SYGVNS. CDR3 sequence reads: CASSDPGQGEELFF. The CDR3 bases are TGTGCCAGCAGTGACCCGGGACAGGGTGAGGAACTGTTTTTT.

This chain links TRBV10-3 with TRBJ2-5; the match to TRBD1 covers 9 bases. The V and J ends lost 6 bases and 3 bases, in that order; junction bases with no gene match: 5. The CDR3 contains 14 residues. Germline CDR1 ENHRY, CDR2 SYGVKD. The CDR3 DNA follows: TGTGCCATCAGCTCCGGACAGGGGAAAGAGACCCAGTACTTC. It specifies CAISSGQGKETQYF.

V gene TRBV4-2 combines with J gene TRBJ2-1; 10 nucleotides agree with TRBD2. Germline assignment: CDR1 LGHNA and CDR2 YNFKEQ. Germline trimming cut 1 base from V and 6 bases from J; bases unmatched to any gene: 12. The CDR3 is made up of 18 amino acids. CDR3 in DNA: TGTGCCAGCAGCCAAGCCCGAATAGCGGGAGGAGGGGCCAATGAGCAGTTCTTC. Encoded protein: CASSQARIAGGGANEQFF.

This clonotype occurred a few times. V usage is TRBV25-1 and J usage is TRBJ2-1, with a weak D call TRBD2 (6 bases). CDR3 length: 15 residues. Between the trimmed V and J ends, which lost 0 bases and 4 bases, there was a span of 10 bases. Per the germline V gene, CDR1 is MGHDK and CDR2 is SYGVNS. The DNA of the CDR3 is TGTGCCAGCAGTGAATATACGGGACTTTACAATGAGCAGTTCTTC. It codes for CASSEYTGLYNEQFF.

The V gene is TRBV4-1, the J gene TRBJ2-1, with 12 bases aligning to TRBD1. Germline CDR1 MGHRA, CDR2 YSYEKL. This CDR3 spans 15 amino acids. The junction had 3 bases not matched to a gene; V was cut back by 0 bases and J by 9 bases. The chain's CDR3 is CASSQEGTGGGEQFF. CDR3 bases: TGCGCCAGCAGCCAAGAAGGGACAGGGGGCGGTGAGCAGTTCTTC.

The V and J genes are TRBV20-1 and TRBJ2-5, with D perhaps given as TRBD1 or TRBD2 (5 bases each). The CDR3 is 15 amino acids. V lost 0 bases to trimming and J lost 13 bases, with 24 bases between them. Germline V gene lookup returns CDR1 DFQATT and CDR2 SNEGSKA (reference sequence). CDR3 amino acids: CSARDGDPRQEARYF. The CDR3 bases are TGCAGTGCTAGAGATGGGGACCCGAGACAAGAGGCCCGGTACTTC.

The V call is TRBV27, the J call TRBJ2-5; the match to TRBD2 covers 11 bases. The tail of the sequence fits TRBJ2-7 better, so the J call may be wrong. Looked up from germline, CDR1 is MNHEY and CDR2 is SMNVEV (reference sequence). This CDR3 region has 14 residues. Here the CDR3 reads CASSELAGVHEQYF. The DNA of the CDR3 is TGTGCCAGCAGCGAACTAGCGGGAGTCCACGAGCAGTACTTC.

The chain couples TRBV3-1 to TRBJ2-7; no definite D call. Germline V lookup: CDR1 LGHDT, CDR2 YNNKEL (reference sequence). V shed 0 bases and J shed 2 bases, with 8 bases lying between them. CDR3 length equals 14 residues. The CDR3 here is CASSQEGRPYEQYF. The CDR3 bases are TGTGCCAGCAGCCAAGAGGGCAGGCCCTACGAGCAGTACTTC.

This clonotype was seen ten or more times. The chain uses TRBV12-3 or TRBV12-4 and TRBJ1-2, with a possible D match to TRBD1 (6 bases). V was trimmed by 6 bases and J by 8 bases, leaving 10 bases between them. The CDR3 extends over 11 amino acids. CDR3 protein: CASRQGGGYTF. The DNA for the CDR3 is TGTGCCAGCAGACAGGGCGGGGGCTACACCTTC.

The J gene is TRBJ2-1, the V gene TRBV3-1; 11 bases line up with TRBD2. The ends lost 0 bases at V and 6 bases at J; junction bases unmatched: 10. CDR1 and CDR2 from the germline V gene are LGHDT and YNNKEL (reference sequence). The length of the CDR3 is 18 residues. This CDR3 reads CASSQDPFGSGGVNEQFF. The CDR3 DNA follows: TGTGCCAGCAGCCAAGACCCGTTTGGTAGCGGGGGGGTCAATGAGCAGTTCTTC.

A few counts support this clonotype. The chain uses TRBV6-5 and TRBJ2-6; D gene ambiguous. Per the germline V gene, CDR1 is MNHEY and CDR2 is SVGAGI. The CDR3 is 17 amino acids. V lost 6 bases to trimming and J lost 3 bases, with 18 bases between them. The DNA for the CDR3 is TGTGCCAGCAGCTTACCCGCCCGCAGGAGTGGGGCCAACGTCCTGACTTTC. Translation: CASSLPARRSGANVLTF.

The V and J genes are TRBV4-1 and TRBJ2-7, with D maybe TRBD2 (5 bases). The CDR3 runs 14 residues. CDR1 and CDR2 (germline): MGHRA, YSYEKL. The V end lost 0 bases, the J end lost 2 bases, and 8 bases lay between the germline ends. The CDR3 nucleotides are TGCGCCAGCAGCCAAGAGGACGGGGCCTACGAGCAGTACTTC. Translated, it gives CASSQEDGAYEQYF.

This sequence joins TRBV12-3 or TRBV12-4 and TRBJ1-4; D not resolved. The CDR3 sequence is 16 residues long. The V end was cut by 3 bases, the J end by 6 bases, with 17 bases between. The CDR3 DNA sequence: TGTGCCAGCAGTTTTGTTTTCAACGACAAGGATGAAAAACTGTTTTTT. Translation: CASSFVFNDKDEKLFF.

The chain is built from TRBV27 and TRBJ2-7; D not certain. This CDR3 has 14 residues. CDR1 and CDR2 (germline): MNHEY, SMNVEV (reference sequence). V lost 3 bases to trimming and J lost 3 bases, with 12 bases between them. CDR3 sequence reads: CASSFHGSHYEQYF. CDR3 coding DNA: TGTGCCAGCAGTTTTCACGGATCTCACTACGAGCAGTACTTC.

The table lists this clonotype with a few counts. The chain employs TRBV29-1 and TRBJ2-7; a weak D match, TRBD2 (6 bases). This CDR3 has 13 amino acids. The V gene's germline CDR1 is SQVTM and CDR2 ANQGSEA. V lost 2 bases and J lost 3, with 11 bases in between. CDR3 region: CSVEMGGYYEQYF. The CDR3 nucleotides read TGCAGCGTTGAAATGGGGGGTTACTACGAGCAGTACTTC.

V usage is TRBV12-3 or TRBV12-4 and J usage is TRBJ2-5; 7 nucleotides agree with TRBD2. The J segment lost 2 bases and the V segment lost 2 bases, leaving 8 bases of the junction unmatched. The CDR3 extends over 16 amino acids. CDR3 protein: CASSLILAVSQETQYF. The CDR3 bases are TGTGCCAGCAGTTTAATCCTAGCGGTTTCACAAGAGACCCAGTACTTC.

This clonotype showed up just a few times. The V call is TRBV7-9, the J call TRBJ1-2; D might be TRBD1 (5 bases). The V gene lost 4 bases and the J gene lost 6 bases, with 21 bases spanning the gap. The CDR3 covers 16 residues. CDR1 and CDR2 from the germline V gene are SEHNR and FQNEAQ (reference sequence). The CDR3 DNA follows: TGTGCCAGCAGCTCAGCCCGTTCGGGGCAGTATGATGGCTACACCTTC. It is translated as CASSSARSGQYDGYTF. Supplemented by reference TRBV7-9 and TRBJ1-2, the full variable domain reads DTGVSQNPRHKITKRGQNVTFRCDPISEHNRLYWYRQTLGQGPEFLTYFQNEAQLEKSRLLSDRFSAERPKGSFSTLEIQRTEQGDSAMYLCASSSARSGQYDGYTFGSGTRLTVV.

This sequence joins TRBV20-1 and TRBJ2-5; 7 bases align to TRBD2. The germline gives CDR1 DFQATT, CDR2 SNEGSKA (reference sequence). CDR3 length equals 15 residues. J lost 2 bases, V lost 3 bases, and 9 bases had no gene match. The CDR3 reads CSASHGEGRQETQYF. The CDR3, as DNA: TGCAGTGCTAGTCATGGGGAGGGGAGACAAGAGACCCAGTACTTC.

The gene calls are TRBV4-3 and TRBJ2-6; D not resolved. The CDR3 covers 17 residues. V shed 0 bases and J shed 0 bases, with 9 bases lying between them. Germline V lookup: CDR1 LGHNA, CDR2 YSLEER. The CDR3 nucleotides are TGCGCCAGCAGCCAAGATCTAGACATCTCTGGGGCCAACGTCCTGACTTTC. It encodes CASSQDLDISGANVLTF.

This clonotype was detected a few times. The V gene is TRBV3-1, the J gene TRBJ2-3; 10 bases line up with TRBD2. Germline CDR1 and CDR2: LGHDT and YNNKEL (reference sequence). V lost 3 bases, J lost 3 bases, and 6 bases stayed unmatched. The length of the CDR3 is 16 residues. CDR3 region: CASSHRTSGDTDTQYF. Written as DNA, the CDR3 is TGTGCCAGCAGCCACCGGACTAGCGGAGATACAGATACGCAGTATTTT.

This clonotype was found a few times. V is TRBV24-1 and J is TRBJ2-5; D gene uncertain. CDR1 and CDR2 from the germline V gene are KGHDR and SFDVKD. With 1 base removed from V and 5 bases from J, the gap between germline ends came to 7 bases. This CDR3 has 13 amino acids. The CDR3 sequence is CATSDFGEETQYF. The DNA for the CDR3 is TGTGCCACCAGTGATTTCGGTGAGGAGACCCAGTACTTC.

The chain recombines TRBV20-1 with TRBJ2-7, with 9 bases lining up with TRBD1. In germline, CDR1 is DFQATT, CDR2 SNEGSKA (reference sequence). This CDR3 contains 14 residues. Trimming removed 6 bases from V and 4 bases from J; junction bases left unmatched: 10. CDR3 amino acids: CSANPGQGKYEQYF. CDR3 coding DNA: TGCAGTGCAAACCCGGGACAGGGAAAGTACGAGCAGTACTTC.

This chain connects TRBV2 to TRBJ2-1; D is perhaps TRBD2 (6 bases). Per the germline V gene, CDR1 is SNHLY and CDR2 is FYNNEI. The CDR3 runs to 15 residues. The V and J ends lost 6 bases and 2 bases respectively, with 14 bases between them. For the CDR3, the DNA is TGTGCCAGCAGCGAGATGGGGGAGGCCTACAATGAGCAGTTCTTC. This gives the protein CASSEMGEAYNEQFF. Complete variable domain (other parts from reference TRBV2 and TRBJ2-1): EPEVTQTPSHQVTQMGQEVILRCVPISNHLYFYWYRQILGQKVEFLVSFYNNEISEKSEIFDDQFSVERPDGSNFTLKIRSTKLEDSAMYFCASSEMGEAYNEQFFGPGTRLTVL.

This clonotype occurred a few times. CDR3 coding DNA: TGTGCCAGCAGCTTAGTTGGGTTGGGACAGGTCTCCTACGAGCAGTACTTC. It yields the protein CASSLVGLGQVSYEQYF. The chain uses TRBV13 and TRBJ2-7; the match to TRBD1 covers 8 bases. The CDR3 contains 17 residues. Germline loops: CDR1 PRHDT, CDR2 FYEKMQ (reference sequence). V lost 1 base, J lost 0 bases, and 8 bases stayed unmatched.

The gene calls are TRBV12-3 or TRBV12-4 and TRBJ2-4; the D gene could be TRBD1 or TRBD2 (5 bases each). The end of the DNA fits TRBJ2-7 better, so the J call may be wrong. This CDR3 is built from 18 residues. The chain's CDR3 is CASSSPSVGVTGPYEQYF. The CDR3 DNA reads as TGTGCCAGCAGTTCACCCAGCGTTGGAGTGACGGGACCCTACGAGCAGTACTTC.

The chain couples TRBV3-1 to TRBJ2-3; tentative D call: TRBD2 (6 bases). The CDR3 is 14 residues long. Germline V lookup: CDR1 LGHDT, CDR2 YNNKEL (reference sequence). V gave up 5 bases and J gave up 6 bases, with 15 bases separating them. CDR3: CASSSPGLRDTQYF. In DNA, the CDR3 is TGTGCCAGCAGCTCCCCGGGACTTCGTGATACGCAGTATTTT.

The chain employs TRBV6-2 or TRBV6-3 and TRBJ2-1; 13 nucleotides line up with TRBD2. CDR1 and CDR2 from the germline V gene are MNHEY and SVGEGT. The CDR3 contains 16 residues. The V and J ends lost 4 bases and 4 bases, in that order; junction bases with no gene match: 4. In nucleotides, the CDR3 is TGTGCCAGCAGTTCCCGGACTAGCGGGGGTTACAATGAGCAGTTCTTC. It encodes CASSSRTSGGYNEQFF.